The 27 T cell receptor beta chains presented below share a single source sample, sequenced in a study of cytomegalovirus exposure and HLA in healthy donors. PCR employed 60 Vbeta and 13 Jbeta primers. Here immunoSEQ multiplex PCR was the method, and the copy in TCRdb shows in-frame clones only, minus some. Of 180,000 or so clones listed, 76% were seen once; the top ten hold around 1.5%. Sequenced input: PBMCs. These receptors were taken from a man younger than 35 in good health and CMV-seronegative.

CDR3: CASRGGRASYEQYF. CDR3 DNA: TGTGCCAGCCGGGGGGGCAGGGCGTCCTACGAGCAGTACTTC. The chain is built from TRBV19 and TRBJ2-7, with 8 bases lining up with TRBD2. This CDR3 region has 14 residues. V lost 9 bases to trimming and J lost 1 base; unmatched junction nucleotides: 8. CDR1 and CDR2 (germline): LNHDA, SQIVND (reference sequence).

The chain has TRBV9 and TRBJ2-5; TRBD1 is a possible D gene (5 bases). Germline CDR1 is SGDLS and CDR2 is YYNGEE. The length of the CDR3 is 13 residues. The germline V and J ends were trimmed by 1 base and 3 bases, with 7 bases remaining between them. DNA for the CDR3: TGTGCCAGCAGCGTAAGGGGAAAAGAGACCCAGTACTTC. Translating gives CASSVRGKETQYF.

This clone showed up just a few times. This chain joins TRBV10-3 and TRBJ1-5; TRBD1 matches 11 bases. Germline CDR1 is ENHRY and CDR2 is SYGVKD. V was pared by 4 bases and J by 1 base, with 9 bases of the junction left unmatched. The CDR3 is made up of 18 amino acids. The CDR3 sequence is CAISGGQGVGGSNQPQHF. The DNA for the CDR3 is TGTGCCATCAGTGGGGGACAGGGGGTGGGGGGAAGCAATCAGCCCCAGCATTTT.

J is TRBJ2-5 and V is TRBV4-1; TRBD2 aligns across 7 bases. The J call may be incorrect, as the DNA end agrees better with TRBJ2-7. The germline V gene has CDR1 MGHRA and CDR2 YSYEKL. The CDR3 is 14 amino acids. CDR3 in amino acids: CASSPGTGGYEQYF. The CDR3 DNA reads TGCGCCAGCAGCCCGGGGACGGGGGGCTACGAGCAGTACTTC.

As for this clone: In the same sample, other DNA sequences code for this CDR3. This chain joins TRBV10-3 and TRBJ2-3; 7 bases are shared with TRBD2. The CDR3 runs to 13 residues. V was clipped by 6 bases and J by 0 bases; unmatched bases: 0. Germline V gene sequence: CDR1 ENHRY, CDR2 SYGVKD. The CDR3 loop reads CAIRGGSTDTQYF. Here the CDR3 DNA reads TGTGCCATCAGGGGGGGGAGCACAGATACGCAGTATTTT.

CDR3 nucleotide sequence: TGTGCCAGCAGTTGGACAAGACCCCATGGCTACACCTTC. This encodes CASSWTRPHGYTF. V is TRBV6-5 and J is TRBJ1-2, with D maybe TRBD1 (5 bases). Trimming left V 4 bases short and J 6 bases short, with 12 bases between. CDR1 is MNHEY and CDR2 is SVGAGI in the germline V gene. The CDR3 consists of 13 residues.

This chain uses TRBV4-2 with TRBJ1-2, with 9 bases aligning to TRBD1. V was pared by 0 bases and J by 3 bases, with 5 bases of the junction left unmatched. CDR1 is LGHNA and CDR2 is YNFKEQ in the germline V gene. The CDR3 consists of 16 residues. CDR3: CASSQDLTGGDYGYTF. The CDR3 DNA is TGTGCCAGCAGCCAAGATTTGACAGGGGGAGACTATGGCTACACCTTC.

The gene calls are TRBV12-2 and TRBJ2-7; TRBD2, the D gene given by the table, was not confirmed from the DNA. TRBV12-2 is marked as a pseudogene. CDR3 length: 18 amino acids. The CDR3 DNA reads TGTGCAAGTCGCTTTATATACCGGAGGGGGACTAGCGGCTCCGAGCAGTACTTC. This translates into CASRFIYRRGTSGSEQYF.

This chain joins TRBV5-4 and TRBJ2-6; possible D gene TRBD1, 6 bases. The V end was cut by 0 bases, the J end by 2 bases, with 9 bases between. CDR1 and CDR2 (germline): SGHNT, YYREEE (reference sequence). The CDR3 loop spans 16 amino acids. CDR3 sequence: CASSLGAGAGANVLTF. The CDR3 nucleotides are TGTGCCAGCAGCTTGGGGGCAGGGGCTGGGGCCAACGTCCTGACTTTC.

V usage is TRBV2 and J usage is TRBJ1-1; TRBD1 matches at 10 bases. The V gene end was trimmed by 8 bases and the J gene end by 1 base; junction bases not matched to a gene: 1. The CDR3 is made up of 13 amino acids. Germline assignment: CDR1 SNHLY and CDR2 FYNNEI. CDR3 DNA sequence: TGTGCCAGCGGACAGGGGGAGAACACTGAAGCTTTCTTT. Its protein product is CASGQGENTEAFF.

This chain connects TRBV5-6 to TRBJ2-2; the D gene is possibly TRBD1 (6 bases). The CDR3 is 15 residues long. V was pared by 0 bases and J by 3 bases, with 9 bases between. Germline CDR1 is SGHDT and CDR2 is YYEEEE. DNA of the CDR3: TGTGCCAGCAGCTTGGCAGGGGCAGACACCGGGGAGCTGTTTTTT. Protein: CASSLAGADTGELFF.

This clone was seen a handful of times. This rearrangement joins TRBV19 to TRBJ2-2; TRBD1 is a possible D gene (6 bases). V was pared by 4 bases and J by 6 bases, with 9 bases between. CDR1 is LNHDA, CDR2 SQIVND, per germline (reference sequence). The CDR3 is 13 amino acids. The CDR3 nucleotides read TGTGCCAGTAGTACCCCAGGGGCCGGGGAGCTGTTTTTT. Translating gives CASSTPGAGELFF.

The chain is built from TRBV10-1 and TRBJ1-5; perhaps TRBD1 as D (6 bases). CDR3 size: 17 residues. Per germline, CDR1 WNHNN and CDR2 SYGVQD (reference sequence). V gave up 0 bases and J gave up 3 bases, with 15 bases separating them. CDR3 bases: TGCGCCAGCAGTGAGTCGTCAGGGGTCGCCTTCAATCAGCCCCAGCATTTT. Encoded protein: CASSESSGVAFNQPQHF.

This rearrangement joins TRBV10-3 to TRBJ1-1; 7 bases line up with TRBD1. This CDR3 has 13 residues. The junction had 11 bases not matched to a gene; V was cut back by 11 bases and J by 5 bases. Germline lookup yields CDR1 ENHRY and CDR2 SYGVKD. CDR3 bases: TGTGCCTCGCGTCAGGGGGTTGTTACTGAAGCTTTCTTT. Translating gives CASRQGVVTEAFF.

This clone appeared a few times. V usage is TRBV6-1 and J usage is TRBJ1-5; D ambiguous. The germline V gene has CDR1 MNHNS and CDR2 SASEGT. CDR3 length equals 15 residues. The V and J ends lost 3 bases and 0 bases respectively, with 9 bases between them. CDR3: CASSESAGSNQPQHF. The CDR3 nucleotides read TGTGCCAGCAGTGAGTCGGCGGGTAGCAATCAGCCCCAGCATTTT.

The rearrangement links TRBV25-1 to TRBJ1-4, with 7 bases identical to TRBD1. V was clipped by 3 bases and J by 8 bases; unmatched bases: 9. This CDR3 region has 15 residues. CDR1 and CDR2 from the germline V gene are MGHDK and SYGVNS. The CDR3 region has the DNA TGTGCCAGCAGTGACACTCGGGACAGTCTAGAAAAACTGTTTTTT. Translated: CASSDTRDSLEKLFF.

The rearrangement uses TRBV6-6 and TRBJ1-2, with no clear D. There are 13 residues in the CDR3. V lost 8 bases, J lost 0 bases, and 10 bases lay in between. Germline CDR1 reads MNHNY; CDR2 reads SVGAGI (reference sequence). The CDR3 nucleotides read TGTGCCAGCGAGTACCAAGCTAACTATGGCTACACCTTC. This gives the protein CASEYQANYGYTF.

The rearrangement joins TRBV11-1 to TRBJ1-5, with D possibly being TRBD1 (5 bases). CDR3 length equals 15 residues. CDR1 and CDR2 (germline): SGHAT, FQDESV (reference sequence). Trimming pared 1 base from V and 6 bases from J, leaving 13 bases between. The CDR3 DNA sequence: TGTGCCAGCAGCTTAGACCCCTCGGGGGGTCAGCCCCAGCATTTT. It yields the protein CASSLDPSGGQPQHF.

This clone was picked up one time. The chain carries TRBV6-5 and TRBJ1-2; TRBD1 agrees at 12 bases. The J segment lost 7 bases and the V segment lost 11 bases, leaving 11 bases of the junction unmatched. The germline gives CDR1 MNHEY, CDR2 SVGAGI. The CDR3 spans 14 residues. Here the CDR3 reads CAAKGQGAQSGYTF. The CDR3 DNA reads TGTGCCGCCAAGGGACAGGGGGCTCAATCTGGCTACACCTTC.

This rearrangement joins TRBV5-4 to TRBJ2-1; D might be TRBD2 (6 bases). V was pared by 4 bases and J by 7 bases, with 21 bases between. The CDR3 length is 16 residues. Per germline, CDR1 SGHNT and CDR2 YYREEE (reference sequence). As DNA, the CDR3 is TGTGCCAGCAGCCCCGCTAGACAGAAGGGAGGTAATGAGCAGTTCTTC. It codes for CASSPARQKGGNEQFF.

The chain recombines TRBV7-2 with TRBJ2-3; the match to TRBD2 covers 8 bases. CDR1 SGHTA and CDR2 FQGNSA come from the germline V gene. The CDR3 spans 18 residues. V shed 1 base and J 5 bases; nucleotides not matched to a gene: 14. CDR3 sequence: CASSLVGLAGSHGDTQYF. DNA of the CDR3: TGTGCCAGCAGCTTAGTAGGGCTAGCGGGTTCCCACGGAGATACGCAGTATTTT.

The chain has TRBV6-1 and TRBJ2-5; 9 positions match TRBD2. The ends lost 8 bases at V and 5 bases at J; junction bases unmatched: 12. The CDR3 runs to 15 residues. The germline V gene has CDR1 MNHNS and CDR2 SASEGT. Here the CDR3 reads CASLFKREASETQYF. CDR3 sequence (DNA): TGTGCCAGCCTATTTAAGCGGGAGGCTTCGGAGACCCAGTACTTC.

This chain uses TRBV19 with TRBJ2-7; 9 bases match TRBD2. CDR1 is LNHDA, CDR2 SQIVND, per germline (reference sequence). The CDR3 spans 14 residues. The V and J ends lost 5 bases and 3 bases, in that order; junction bases with no gene match: 5. The CDR3 region is CASSGTSGYYEQYF. For the CDR3, the DNA is TGTGCCAGTAGTGGTACTAGCGGGTACTACGAGCAGTACTTC.

The chain has TRBV6-1 and TRBJ1-5; 7 positions match TRBD1. V shed 6 bases, J shed 7 bases, and the junction held 6 bases outside the gene matches. The CDR3 consists of 13 residues. CDR1 and CDR2 (germline): MNHNS, SASEGT. Here the CDR3 reads CASSSDRKQPQHF. CDR3 in DNA: TGTGCCAGCAGCTCGGACAGGAAGCAGCCCCAGCATTTT.

The rearrangement links TRBV7-8 to TRBJ2-3; 13 nucleotides agree with TRBD2. The trim removed 5 bases at V and 0 bases at J, leaving 2 bases unmatched. There are 16 residues in the CDR3. Germline CDR1 SGHVS, CDR2 FQNEAQ. The CDR3 is CASSPLAGGSTDTQYF. In nucleotides, the CDR3 is TGTGCCAGCAGCCCACTAGCGGGGGGGAGCACAGATACGCAGTATTTT. The variable domain in full, completed from reference TRBV7-8 and TRBJ2-3, reads GAGVSQSPRYKVAKRGQDVALRCDPISGHVSLFWYQQALGQGPEFLTYFQNEAQLDKSGLPSDRFFAERPEGSVSTLKIQRTQQEDSAVYLCASSPLAGGSTDTQYFGPGTRLTVL.

The chain joins TRBV2 to TRBJ2-5; 16 positions match TRBD2. The germline CDR1 and CDR2 sequences are SNHLY and FYNNEI. J was trimmed by 4 bases and V by 8 bases; bases with no gene match: 4. There are 15 residues in the CDR3. CDR3 protein: CASGTSGRAVETQYF. In DNA, the CDR3 is TGTGCCAGCGGGACTAGCGGGAGGGCCGTAGAGACCCAGTACTTC. Using reference TRBV2 and TRBJ2-5 for the parts outside the CDR3, the full variable domain is EPEVTQTPSHQVTQMGQEVILRCVPISNHLYFYWYRQILGQKVEFLVSFYNNEISEKSEIFDDQFSVERPDGSNFTLKIRSTKLEDSAMYFCASGTSGRAVETQYFGPGTRLLVL.

The chain couples TRBV25-1 to TRBJ1-1; 9 nucleotides agree with TRBD1. Trimming removed 0 bases from V and 10 bases from J; junction bases left unmatched: 3. Germline CDR1 and CDR2: MGHDK and SYGVNS. This CDR3 is 13 amino acids long. The CDR3 is CASSEYTGGRAFF. The CDR3 DNA sequence: TGTGCCAGCAGTGAATATACAGGGGGCCGAGCTTTCTTT.